This T cell receptor beta chain was captured in a study of metastatic and nonmetastatic thyroid tumors. This clone was detected ten times or more. Antigen specificity is unknown. CDR3 length equals 16 residues. Trimming pared 0 bases from V and 3 bases from J, leaving 14 bases between. CDR1 is SGHRS, CDR2 YFSETQ, per germline. TCRdb ran MiXCR on the PCR reads. The repertoire includes some 10,000 clones, roughly 11% of them detected once, and roughly 7.5% sits in the top ten. Ahead of thyroid surgery, no patient had received treatment of any kind. Study outcomes and limitations: Malignant thyroid tumors reportedly exceeded benign nodules significantly in TCR beta diversity, with the difference appearing in blood and tumor.

V is TRBV5-1 and J is TRBJ2-3; D unclear. Specimen: tumor tissue. The sequence derives from a female donor with papillary thyroid cancer or a benign thyroid nodule (not recorded which). Some clones in this sample may be carry-over from other donors' samples. The CDR3 DNA follows: TGCGCCAGCAGCTTGGGTACATTGGATTTAACAGATACGCAGTATTTT. This sequence encodes CASSLGTLDLTDTQYF. Complete variable domain (other parts from reference TRBV5-1 and TRBJ2-3): KAGVTQTPRYLIKTRGQQVTLSCSPISGHRSVSWYQQTPGQGLQFLFEYFSETQRNKGNFPGRFSGRQFSNSRSEMNVSTLELGDSALYLCASSLGTLDLTDTQYFGPGTRLTVL.